The clone carrying this T cell receptor beta chain was detected many times. Lactation, pregnancy, uncontrolled infections and other autoimmune diseases were all grounds for excluding patients. The sample is drawn from a study of Graves' ophthalmopathy and Graves' hyperthyroidism. The junction had 15 bases not matched to a gene; V was cut back by 7 bases and J by 8 bases. Germline-derived CDR1 and CDR2 are MDHEN and SYDVKM. There are 15 residues in the CDR3. RNA transcripts were the template, and TCR beta CDR3 regions were amplified from them. RT-PCR in the first round used HTBI primers; a second-round multiplex PCR followed. In TCRdb, the multiplex PCR reads were re-called with MiXCR into one record per CDR3 protein. Of about 340,000 distinct CDR3 sequences listed, roughly a sixth are singletons.

The receptor's source is an adult man with Graves' ophthalmopathy. The rearrangement joins TRBV28 to TRBJ1-2; 8 bases agree with TRBD1. Sequencing input: peripheral blood. CDR3 sequence: CASTAETGVSWGYTF. CDR3 DNA: TGTGCCAGCACCGCCGAGACAGGGGTTTCGTGGGGCTACACCTTC.